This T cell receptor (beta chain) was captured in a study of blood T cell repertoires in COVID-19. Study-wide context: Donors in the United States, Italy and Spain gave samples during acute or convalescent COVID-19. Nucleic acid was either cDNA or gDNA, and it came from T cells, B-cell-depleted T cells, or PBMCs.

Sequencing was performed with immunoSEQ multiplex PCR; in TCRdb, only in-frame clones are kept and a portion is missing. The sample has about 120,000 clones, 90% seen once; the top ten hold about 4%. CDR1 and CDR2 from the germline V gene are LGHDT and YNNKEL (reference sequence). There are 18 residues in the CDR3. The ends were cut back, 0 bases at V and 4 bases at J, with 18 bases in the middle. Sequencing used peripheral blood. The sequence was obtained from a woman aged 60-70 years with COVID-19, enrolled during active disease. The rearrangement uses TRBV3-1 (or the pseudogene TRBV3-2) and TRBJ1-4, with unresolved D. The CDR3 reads CASSQEEGLLGNNEKLFF. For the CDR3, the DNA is TGTGCCAGCAGCCAAGAGGAGGGCCTTTTGGGTAATAATGAAAAACTGTTTTTT.